The 30 T cell receptor beta chains reported below all come from one sample, sequenced in a study of T cell clonality in common variable immunodeficiency. Some clones are missing from TCRdb's copy, which holds only in-frame ones; the method was immunoSEQ multiplex PCR. The profile covers roughly 70,000 clones, none occurring a single time. The sequenced sample was peripheral blood mononuclear cells. These receptors all stem from a person aged 18 to 70 in good health.

This clone was seen ten or more times. The read ends 3 residues early relative to the CDR3; the germline J gene fills the gap. J is TRBJ1-4 and V is TRBV29-1, with D uncertain. Germline V gene sequence: CDR1 SQVTM, CDR2 ANQGSEA. This CDR3 has 14 residues. The sequenced CDR3 bases are TGCAGCGTTGAAGATGATGGAGGCCCTCGGGGA. This sequence encodes CSVEDDGGPRG. The CDR3 reads in full as CSVEDDGGPRGLFF. Drawing the rest from reference TRBV29-1 and TRBJ1-4, the complete variable domain is SAVISQKPSRDICQRGTSLTIQCQVDSQVTMMFWYRQQPGQSLTLIATANQGSEATYESGFVIDKFPISRPNLTFSTLTVSNMSPEDSSIYLCSVEDDGGPRGLFFGSGTQLSVL.

In its sample, this clone was seen many times. The DNA ends 3 residues before the CDR3 does, and the rest of the CDR3 is filled in from the germline J gene. The V gene is TRBV6-2 or TRBV6-3, the J gene TRBJ2-3, with D perhaps matching TRBD2 (5 bases). The germline V and J ends were trimmed by 7 bases and 2 bases, with 13 bases remaining between them. The CDR3 is 14 amino acids. The germline gives CDR1 MNHEY, CDR2 SVGEGT. CDR3 DNA, as far as it was read: TGTGCCAGCATTACGGACTCAACCACAGATACG. It translates to CASITDSTTDT. The whole CDR3 protein is CASITDSTTDTQYF.

Many counts were recorded for this clone. The read terminates 3 residues before the CDR3 end, so the remaining end is supplied by the germline J gene. This rearrangement joins TRBV12-3 or TRBV12-4 to TRBJ1-6; D uncertain. The CDR3 has 11 residues. The ends were cut back, 3 bases at V and 9 bases at J, with 3 bases in the middle. The part of the CDR3 DNA that was read is TGTGCCAGCAGTTTCTCTTCACCC. It translates to CASSFSSP. The whole CDR3 region reads CASSFSSPLHF.

This clone has ten or more counts. The read stops 3 residues short of the end of the CDR3; the missing end is completed from the germline J gene. The chain joins TRBV5-1 to TRBJ2-7, with a possible D match to TRBD1 (6 bases). Germline-derived CDR1 and CDR2 are SGHRS and YFSETQ. CDR3 length: 13 amino acids. V gave up 4 bases and J gave up 0 bases, with 8 bases separating them. Incomplete CDR3 DNA: TGCGCCAGCAGCCCAGGGGACTCCTACGAG. Translated: CASSPGDSYE. The whole CDR3 protein reads CASSPGDSYEQYF.

This clone was picked up many times. Sequencing ends 3 residues short of the CDR3 end; the germline J gene provides the rest. The rearrangement joins TRBV6-2 or TRBV6-3 to TRBJ2-1; TRBD2 aligns across 11 bases. J lost 1 base, V lost 7 bases, and 9 bases had no gene match. CDR1 is MNHEY and CDR2 is SVGEGT in the germline V gene. This CDR3 is built from 17 residues. CDR3 DNA, as far as it was read: TGTGCCAGCACCTTAGCGGGGGGGCTGGTGTCCTACAATGAG. Translated, it gives CASTLAGGLVSYNE. The full CDR3 protein is CASTLAGGLVSYNEQFF.

By frequency in the sample, this clone is medium-sized. This CDR3 is CSARVGAGEVDTQYF. The sequenced part of the CDR3 DNA is TGCAGTGCTAGAGTAGGAGCGGGAGAGGTAGATACG. The gene calls are TRBV20-1 and TRBJ2-3; TRBD2 agrees at 8 bases. The read finishes 3 residues shy of the CDR3 end, and the germline J gene is used to complete it. The germline V gene encodes CDR1 DFQATT and CDR2 SNEGSKA (reference sequence). V shed 1 base and J 5 bases; nucleotides not matched to a gene: 8. This CDR3 is 15 amino acids long.

This clone appeared many times. The missing CDR3 end, 3 residues past where the read stops, is filled in from the germline J gene. J is TRBJ2-7 and V is TRBV7-9; a weak D match, TRBD2 (5 bases). The CDR3 extends over 11 amino acids. Between the trimmed V and J ends, which lost 4 bases and 6 bases, there was a span of 7 bases. Germline V CDR1 and CDR2: SEHNR, FQNEAQ (reference sequence). The CDR3 region is CASSSDSEQYF. Incomplete CDR3 DNA: TGTGCCAGCAGCTCGGACTCCGAG.

This clone was observed many times. The CDR3 end is not reached by the read, which stops 3 residues before it; the germline J gene fills it in. J is TRBJ2-7 and V is TRBV19; D gene unclear. The germline V gene has CDR1 LNHDA and CDR2 SQIVND (reference sequence). The CDR3 is made up of 15 amino acids. Trimming shortened V by 2 bases and J by 2 bases, and 13 bases separated the two germline ends. The CDR3 DNA, read in part, is TGTGCCAGTAGTATAAGGCAGTCGTCAACCTACGAG. This encodes CASSIRQSSTYE. The whole CDR3 region reads CASSIRQSSTYEQYF.

This clone was seen repeatedly, ten times or more. The CDR3 end falls 3 residues outside the read, so it is completed with the germline J gene. The rearrangement links TRBV27 to TRBJ2-1, with a possible D match to TRBD2 (6 bases). V lost 6 bases, J lost 7 bases, and 19 bases lay in between. The CDR3 has 15 residues. The V gene's germline CDR1 is MNHEY and CDR2 SMNVEV (reference sequence). This CDR3 reads CASRAGGRLENEQFF. Partial CDR3 DNA: TGTGCCAGCAGGGCCGGGGGAAGGTTGGAGAATGAG.

The table lists this clone with many counts. Sequencing ends 3 residues short of the CDR3 end; the germline J gene provides the rest. V and J are TRBV12-5 and TRBJ2-2, with D uncertain. V lost 0 bases and J 3 bases, leaving 11 bases between the germline ends. This CDR3 region has 16 residues. The V gene's germline CDR1 is LGHNT and CDR2 FRNRAP. CDR3 DNA (partial): TGTGCTAGTGGTTTGGTACTGTCTCGGGACACCGGGGAG. This encodes CASGLVLSRDTGE. The whole CDR3 reads CASGLVLSRDTGELFF.

This clone was counted at least ten times. The read ends 3 residues early relative to the CDR3; the germline J gene fills the gap. The chain combines TRBV5-1 with TRBJ2-5, with D perhaps matching TRBD1 (6 bases). This CDR3 region has 15 residues. Per the germline V gene, CDR1 is SGHRS and CDR2 is YFSETQ. V dropped 0 bases and J dropped 4 bases, with 13 bases sitting between them. CDR3 bases read: TGCGCCAGCAGCTTGGCCGGACAGCAGGGAGAGACC. Its translation is CASSLAGQQGET. The whole CDR3 sequence reads CASSLAGQQGETQYF.

This clone was seen at least ten times. The CDR3: CSASASGSDTQYF. CDR3 DNA, as far as it was read: TGCAGTGCTAGTGCTAGCGGGAGCGATACG. This rearrangement joins TRBV20-1 to TRBJ2-3, with 10 bases that match TRBD2. The read ends 3 residues early relative to the CDR3; the germline J gene fills the gap. Germline CDR1 DFQATT, CDR2 SNEGSKA (reference sequence). Unmatched junction bases numbered 3, after V lost 3 bases and J lost 6 bases. The CDR3 is 13 amino acids.

There are many counts of this clone. The sequence runs out 3 residues before the end of the CDR3; the remainder is reconstructed from the germline J gene. V is TRBV20-1 and J is TRBJ1-5; 9 positions match TRBD1. CDR1 and CDR2 from the germline V gene are DFQATT and SNEGSKA (reference sequence). CDR3 length equals 16 residues. J gave up 1 base and V 0 bases, and 4 bases lay outside the gene matches. CDR3 bases read: TGCAGTGCTAGAGATTCGGGACAGGGAAGCAATCAGCCC. Translated: CSARDSGQGSNQP. The full-length CDR3 reads as CSARDSGQGSNQPQHF.

Ten or more counts support this clone. The read ends 3 residues before the CDR3 terminus; that terminus is restored from the germline J gene. The J gene is TRBJ2-3, the V gene TRBV2; perhaps TRBD1 as D (5 bases). The CDR3 has 13 residues. V shed 6 bases and J shed 1 base, with 8 bases lying between them. The germline CDR1 and CDR2 sequences are SNHLY and FYNNEI. The CDR3 loop reads CASRAQGTDTQYF. The DNA read from the CDR3 is TGTGCCAGCAGAGCACAGGGCACAGATACG.

This clone was counted ten times or more. The CDR3 goes on 3 residues after the read ends, and that part is filled in from the germline J gene. The chain couples TRBV7-9 to TRBJ1-5; the match to TRBD1 covers 8 bases. Per the germline V gene, CDR1 is SEHNR and CDR2 is FQNEAQ (reference sequence). The V and J ends lost 1 base and 4 bases, in that order; junction bases with no gene match: 3. This CDR3 comprises 15 residues. Incomplete CDR3 DNA: TGTGCCAGCAGCTTAGGGCAGGGGGCAAATCAGCCC. This gives the protein CASSLGQGANQP. The full CDR3 protein is CASSLGQGANQPQHF.

This clone was seen ten or more times. The read ends 3 residues shy of where the CDR3 ends; the end is completed using the germline J gene. The chain couples TRBV28 to TRBJ1-1; no clear D gene. V dropped 7 bases and J dropped 0 bases, with 15 bases sitting between them. The CDR3 covers 15 residues. From germline, CDR1 is MDHEN and CDR2 SYDVKM. CDR3 region: CASKGGSGMNTEAFF. The CDR3 bases that were read are TGTGCCAGCAAAGGAGGGTCAGGCATGAACACTGAA.

The sample holds many counts of this clone. The read stops 3 residues short of the end of the CDR3; the missing end is completed from the germline J gene. This chain connects TRBV20-1 to TRBJ2-1, with 8 bases that match TRBD2. Trimming removed 2 bases from V and 8 bases from J; junction bases left unmatched: 5. Germline loops: CDR1 DFQATT, CDR2 SNEGSKA (reference sequence). This CDR3 is 13 amino acids long. CDR3 sequence: CSARPGTRYEQFF. The CDR3 bases that were read are TGCAGTGCTAGACCCGGGACTAGGTATGAG.

In this sample, this clone turned up many times. From the germline J gene comes the end of the CDR3, since the read stops 3 residues before it. The rearrangement links TRBV18 to TRBJ1-2; D is perhaps TRBD1 (5 bases). V was pared by 6 bases and J by 0 bases, with 14 bases between. This CDR3 comprises 15 residues. The V gene's germline CDR1 is KGHSH and CDR2 LQKENI. CDR3 loop: CASSLEGQSNYGYTF. CDR3 bases read: TGTGCCAGCTCGCTTGAGGGGCAGTCTAACTATGGC.

At least ten counts were recorded for this clone. The missing CDR3 end, 3 residues past where the read stops, is filled in from the germline J gene. J is TRBJ1-3 and V is TRBV14; 9 bases are a match to TRBD1. Germline V CDR1 and CDR2: SGHDN, FVKESK. The CDR3 extends over 15 amino acids. J lost 8 bases, V lost 0 bases, and 5 bases had no gene match. The CDR3 DNA, read in part, is TGTGCCAGCAGCCAAGACGGGACAGGGCGGGACACC. It codes for CASSQDGTGRDT. The full CDR3 reads CASSQDGTGRDTIYF.

This clone was recorded at least ten times. Sequencing ends 3 residues short of the CDR3 end; the germline J gene provides the rest. The genes are TRBV18 and TRBJ2-3, with TRBD1 as a possible D gene (5 bases). This CDR3 is built from 16 residues. V lost 3 bases and J 4 bases, leaving 17 bases between the germline ends. Looked up from germline, CDR1 is KGHSH and CDR2 is LQKENI. CDR3 amino acids: CASSPLTGFFADTQYF. CDR3 DNA, as far as it was read: TGTGCCAGCTCACCCCTCACAGGTTTCTTTGCAGATACG.

This clone has just a few counts. Read sequence stops 3 residues before the CDR3 end, and the germline J gene provides the missing end. J is TRBJ2-7 and V is TRBV10-2; D might be TRBD1 (5 bases). V lost 2 bases and J lost 5, with 13 bases in between. The CDR3 length is 14 residues. Germline CDR1 WSHSY, CDR2 SAAADI. Partial CDR3 DNA: TGCGCCAGCAGTGAGGGGCAGGGAAAAAACGAG. It yields the protein CASSEGQGKNE. The whole CDR3 sequence reads CASSEGQGKNEQYF.

Many counts were recorded for this clone. Incomplete CDR3 DNA: TGTGCCAGCTCACCATTACCCGCAGGGACAGGGGAGAGCACC. Translation gives CASSPLPAGTGEST. The whole CDR3 protein reads CASSPLPAGTGESTIYF. V is TRBV18 and J is TRBJ1-3, with 10 bases matching TRBD1. The read is 3 residues too short to cover the CDR3 end, so that end is filled in from the germline J gene. Germline V lookup: CDR1 KGHSH, CDR2 LQKENI. This CDR3 region has 17 residues. J was trimmed by 9 bases and V by 2 bases; bases with no gene match: 13.

This clone was found many times. The DNA ends 3 residues before the CDR3 does, and the rest of the CDR3 is filled in from the germline J gene. V usage is TRBV20-1 and J usage is TRBJ1-1, with 7 bases lining up with TRBD1. Germline loops: CDR1 DFQATT, CDR2 SNEGSKA (reference sequence). This CDR3 comprises 13 residues. With V trimmed by 2 bases and J by 5 bases, 5 bases remained unmatched. The sequenced part of the CDR3 DNA is TGCAGTGCTAGACGAACAGGGGTTACTGAA. It is translated as CSARRTGVTE. The whole CDR3 protein is CSARRTGVTEAFF.

This clone was seen many times. The CDR3 extends 3 residues past the end of the read, so its final part is completed from the germline J gene. V usage is TRBV12-3 or TRBV12-4 and J usage is TRBJ2-7; a weak D match, TRBD1 (5 bases). CDR3 length: 17 residues. V gave up 7 bases and J gave up 0 bases, with 22 bases separating them. The CDR3 bases that were read are TGTGCCAGCACCATAGGGGCAGGATCACTCAGCTCCTACGAG. Its translation: CASTIGAGSLSSYE. The full CDR3 protein reads CASTIGAGSLSSYEQYF.

This clone has ten or more counts. The read halts 3 residues ahead of the CDR3 end, with the missing end drawn from the germline J gene. The rearrangement uses TRBV7-9 and TRBJ1-5; D ambiguous. The CDR3 length is 13 residues. V lost 1 base, J lost 4 bases, and 5 bases lay in between. Germline assignment: CDR1 SEHNR and CDR2 FQNEAQ (reference sequence). CDR3 bases read: TGTGCCAGCAGCTTAGAAGCTAATCAGCCC. It codes for CASSLEANQP. The entire CDR3 protein reads CASSLEANQPQHF.

This clone has ten or more counts. The CDR3 end lies 3 residues beyond the end of the read and is filled in from the germline J gene. The chain couples TRBV24-1 to TRBJ2-3, with 7 bases fitting TRBD2. Trimming took 2 bases from V and 2 from J; bases not matched to a gene: 6. From germline, CDR1 is KGHDR and CDR2 SFDVKD. The CDR3 has 16 amino acids. The CDR3 sequence is CATSDYRLADTDTQYF. CDR3 bases read: TGTGCCACCAGTGATTACCGACTAGCAGACACAGATACG.

This clone was detected many times. The CDR3 end lies 3 residues beyond the end of the read and is filled in from the germline J gene. V gene TRBV2 combines with J gene TRBJ2-5, with D possibly matching TRBD2 (6 bases). Germline CDR1 and CDR2: SNHLY and FYNNEI. The V end lost 3 bases, the J end lost 4 bases, and 15 bases lay between the germline ends. This CDR3 contains 15 residues. The CDR3 region is CASSDPAGTSETQYF. The covered CDR3 bases are TGTGCCAGCAGTGACCCGGCGGGAACGTCAGAGACC.

This clone was counted at least ten times. The read ends 3 residues early relative to the CDR3; the germline J gene fills the gap. This sequence joins TRBV28 and TRBJ2-1; 11 bases line up with TRBD2. Germline V gene lookup returns CDR1 MDHEN and CDR2 SYDVKM. CDR3 length: 15 residues. J was trimmed by 9 bases and V by 7 bases; bases with no gene match: 11. The CDR3 sequence is CASTPTSGSRGEQFF. The CDR3 bases that were read are TGTGCCAGCACCCCTACTAGCGGGAGTCGCGGTGAG. The whole variable domain, filled in from reference TRBV28 and TRBJ2-1, reads DVKVTQSSRYLVKRTGEKVFLECVQDMDHENMFWYRQDPGLGLRLIYFSYDVKMKEKGDIPEGYSVSREKKERFSLILESASTNQTSMYLCASTPTSGSRGEQFFGPGTRLTVL.

This clone was counted only a few times. The read halts 3 residues ahead of the CDR3 end, with the missing end drawn from the germline J gene. This rearrangement joins TRBV19 to TRBJ1-2, with D uncertain. CDR3 length equals 17 residues. Germline values: CDR1 LNHDA, CDR2 SQIVND (reference sequence). The sequenced CDR3 bases are TGTGCCAGTAGTATACAGGCGAGCGGGAGGGCCTTTTCTGAC. Its translation is CASSIQASGRAFSD. The CDR3 in its entirety is CASSIQASGRAFSDYTF.

This clone was counted at least ten times. The read comes to an end 3 residues before the CDR3 does, leaving the germline J gene to fill in the end. The chain uses TRBV9 and TRBJ2-2, with 8 bases fitting TRBD2. Germline V gene lookup returns CDR1 SGDLS and CDR2 YYNGEE. V lost 1 base and J lost 6; bases outside the gene matches: 11. CDR3 length: 17 amino acids. The CDR3 region is CASSVTFGAGGAGELFF. The sequenced CDR3 bases are TGTGCCAGCAGCGTAACCTTCGGGGCCGGGGGGGCCGGGGAG.